This T cell receptor beta chain was identified in a study of blood T cell repertoires in COVID-19. Sequencing used immunoSEQ multiplex PCR; TCRdb keeps in-frame clones, though not all of them. The profile shows more than 250,000 clones, 86% of them singletons. J was trimmed by 8 bases and V by 3 bases; bases with no gene match: 12. The germline CDR1 and CDR2 sequences are KGHDR and SFDVKD. The CDR3 runs to 16 residues. The material sequenced was peripheral blood. The receptor was derived from a woman aged 25 to 39 who had recovered from COVID-19. V is TRBV24-1 and J is TRBJ1-2, with TRBD1 matching 9 bases. The CDR3 nucleotides are TGTGCCACCAGTGATCCTGACGGACAGGGGATGTTAGGCTACACCTTC. Translation: CATSDPDGQGMLGYTF.